These 31 T cell receptor beta chains were all obtained from the same sample, sequenced in a study of cytotoxic CD8 clonotypes in ibrutinib-treated CLL. Assay used: immunoSEQ multiplex PCR; TCRdb lists only in-frame clones, some missing. The table records 250,000 to 350,000 clones, 70% to 80% of them present only once. The sequencing used PBMCs, collected at disease progression, from a patient treated with ibrutinib. All receptors derive from a human donor with chronic lymphocytic leukemia.

The chain couples TRBV7-2 to TRBJ2-7; tentatively, D is TRBD1 (5 bases). Per the germline V gene, CDR1 is SGHTA and CDR2 is FQGNSA. V was trimmed by 5 bases and J by 6 bases, leaving 17 bases between them. CDR3 size: 14 residues. DNA of the CDR3: TGTGCCAGCAGCCTCGTGGTAGGGGTTGTCGAGCAGTACTTC. Protein product: CASSLVVGVVEQYF.

The rearrangement links TRBV11-2 to TRBJ2-3; 9 nucleotides align to TRBD2. This CDR3 has 17 residues. Germline V CDR1 and CDR2: SGHAT, FQNNGV. The V and J ends lost 6 bases and 4 bases, in that order; junction bases with no gene match: 14. The CDR3 nucleotides are TGTGCCAGCAGTCAGAGGTCTCCGGGACTAGCTGCAGATACGCAGTATTTT. Residues: CASSQRSPGLAADTQYF.

The V gene is TRBV10-3, the J gene TRBJ2-1; D remains unclear. The germline V gene has CDR1 ENHRY and CDR2 SYGVKD. V lost 6 bases, J lost 5 bases, and 20 bases lay in between. This CDR3 region has 16 residues. The CDR3 loop reads CAISPTLVADNNEQFF. The CDR3 DNA is TGTGCCATCAGCCCGACATTGGTAGCCGACAACAATGAGCAGTTCTTC.

The rearrangement uses TRBV7-2 and TRBJ2-1; 11 positions agree with TRBD2. The ends lost 5 bases at V and 5 bases at J; junction bases unmatched: 8. The CDR3 runs 16 residues. Germline CDR1 is SGHTA and CDR2 is FQGNSA. CDR3 amino acids: CASSRTSGSRNNEQFF. The CDR3 DNA reads as TGTGCCAGCAGCCGCACTAGCGGGAGTCGGAACAATGAGCAGTTCTTC.

The chain links TRBV29-1 to TRBJ1-4, with TRBD1 matching 7 bases. The CDR3 is made up of 18 amino acids. V lost 4 bases and J lost 0; bases outside the gene matches: 14. Germline-derived CDR1 and CDR2 are SQVTM and ANQGSEA. DNA of the CDR3: TGCAGCGTTGTTGATCCTAGACAGGGTATAGCAACTAATGAAAAACTGTTTTTT. This sequence encodes CSVVDPRQGIATNEKLFF. Looking up the rest from reference TRBV29-1 and TRBJ1-4 gives the full variable domain: SAVISQKPSRDICQRGTSLTIQCQVDSQVTMMFWYRQQPGQSLTLIATANQGSEATYESGFVIDKFPISRPNLTFSTLTVSNMSPEDSSIYLCSVVDPRQGIATNEKLFFGSGTQLSVL.

The chain recombines TRBV7-9 with TRBJ2-5, with 7 bases aligning to TRBD1. Germline V gene lookup returns CDR1 SEHNR and CDR2 FQNEAQ (reference sequence). CDR3 length: 15 residues. The V segment lost 8 bases and the J segment 5 bases; nucleotides outside the gene matches: 14. The CDR3 is CASANLQGPGETQYF. In DNA, the CDR3 is TGTGCCAGCGCGAACTTACAGGGGCCCGGGGAGACCCAGTACTTC.

J is TRBJ1-1 and V is TRBV13, with 7 bases fitting TRBD1. Germline values: CDR1 PRHDT, CDR2 FYEKMQ (reference sequence). This CDR3 has 13 amino acids. Trimming cost V 0 bases and J 7 bases; bases outside gene matches: 2. CDR3 in DNA: TGTGCCAGCAGCTTAGGCCCAGGGGGTGAAGCTTTCTTT. As protein: CASSLGPGGEAFF. Complete variable domain (other parts from reference TRBV13 and TRBJ1-1): AAGVIQSPRHLIKEKRETATLKCYPIPRHDTVYWYQQGPGQDPQFLISFYEKMQSDKGSIPDRFSAQQFSDYHSELNMSSLELGDSALYFCASSLGPGGEAFFGQGTRLTVV.

This clone has only one observation. The chain uses TRBV7-9 and TRBJ2-3, with 8 bases that match TRBD1. The CDR3 length is 17 residues. From germline, CDR1 is SEHNR and CDR2 FQNEAQ (reference sequence). The junction had 17 bases not matched to a gene; V was cut back by 5 bases and J by 7 bases. CDR3 region: CASSGRRIRGHLNTQYF. As DNA, the CDR3 is TGTGCCAGCAGCGGACGTCGTATCAGGGGGCATTTAAATACGCAGTATTTT.

The chain is built from TRBV4-3 and TRBJ2-3, with D possibly TRBD2 on 5 matching bases. Germline V lookup: CDR1 LGHNA, CDR2 YSLEER. The germline V and J ends were trimmed by 0 bases and 0 bases, with 13 bases remaining between them. The CDR3 runs to 17 residues. The CDR3 loop reads CASSQDSLGASTDTQYF. The CDR3 DNA follows: TGCGCCAGCAGCCAAGATTCTCTGGGAGCTAGCACAGATACGCAGTATTTT.

The chain employs TRBV5-1 and TRBJ1-2; D uncertain. Germline V lookup: CDR1 SGHRS, CDR2 YFSETQ. There are 13 residues in the CDR3. V was shortened by 5 bases and J by 0 bases, with 8 bases between the two germline ends. In DNA, the CDR3 is TGCGCCAGCAGTCCTAATCCTAACTATGGCTACACCTTC. Encoded protein: CASSPNPNYGYTF.

This clone was picked up a small number of times. In nucleotides, the CDR3 is TGTGCCAGCTCACCATGGGACCCCCTGCAAGAGACCCAGTACTTC. It is translated as CASSPWDPLQETQYF. V gene TRBV18 combines with J gene TRBJ2-5; the D gene could be TRBD1 or TRBD2 (5 bases each). CDR1 and CDR2 from the germline V gene are KGHSH and LQKENI. V gave up 2 bases and J gave up 2 bases, with 12 bases separating them. The CDR3 covers 15 residues.

The rearrangement links TRBV9 to TRBJ2-1; 7 bases agree with TRBD2. Germline V gives CDR1 SGDLS, CDR2 YYNGEE. Trimming took 0 bases from V and 0 from J; bases not matched to a gene: 3. This CDR3 comprises 16 residues. The CDR3 coding sequence is TGTGCCAGCAGCGTAGGCGGGAGAGGCTCCTACAATGAGCAGTTCTTC. Protein sequence: CASSVGGRGSYNEQFF.

This chain links TRBV7-2 with TRBJ1-5; TRBD1 agrees at 8 bases. Trimming took 4 bases from V and 4 from J; bases not matched to a gene: 6. Germline CDR1 reads SGHTA; CDR2 reads FQGNSA. The CDR3 is 15 amino acids. CDR3 sequence: CASSSDRVGNQPQHF. In nucleotides, the CDR3 is TGTGCCAGCAGCTCGGACAGGGTGGGGAATCAGCCCCAGCATTTT. Using reference TRBV7-2 and TRBJ1-5 for the parts outside the CDR3, the full variable domain is GAGVSQSPSNKVTEKGKDVELRCDPISGHTALYWYRQSLGQGLEFLIYFQGNSAPDKSGLPSDRFSAERTGGSVSTLTIQRTQQEDSAVYLCASSSDRVGNQPQHFGDGTRLSIL.

The chain uses TRBV28 and TRBJ2-3; D possibly corresponds to TRBD2 (6 bases). V shed 3 bases and J shed 4 bases, with 14 bases lying between them. The germline gives CDR1 MDHEN, CDR2 SYDVKM. The length of the CDR3 is 15 residues. The CDR3 spells CASSFPRRGSDTQYF. CDR3 coding DNA: TGTGCCAGCAGTTTCCCCCGGCGGGGATCAGATACGCAGTATTTT. The whole variable domain, remainder taken from reference TRBV28 and TRBJ2-3, is DVKVTQSSRYLVKRTGEKVFLECVQDMDHENMFWYRQDPGLGLRLIYFSYDVKMKEKGDIPEGYSVSREKKERFSLILESASTNQTSMYLCASSFPRRGSDTQYFGPGTRLTVL.

V gene TRBV7-9 combines with J gene TRBJ2-5; D not certain. The germline CDR1 and CDR2 sequences are SEHNR and FQNEAQ (reference sequence). Trimming stripped 3 bases from V and 4 bases from J, with 12 bases between. This CDR3 comprises 14 residues. The CDR3 sequence: CASSFGPVGETQYF. Here the CDR3 DNA reads TGTGCCAGCAGCTTTGGTCCTGTCGGAGAGACCCAGTACTTC.

The chain recombines TRBV7-5 with TRBJ2-7. TRBV7-5 is a recognized pseudogene. The length of the CDR3 is 9 residues. CDR3 loop: CVGKAAQYF. In DNA, the CDR3 is TGTGTCGGAAAGGCAGCCCAGTACTTC.

The chain joins TRBV5-1 to TRBJ1-5; D unclear. CDR1 and CDR2 from the germline V gene are SGHRS and YFSETQ. Between the trimmed V and J ends, which lost 4 bases and 4 bases, there was a span of 9 bases. CDR3 length: 13 residues. This CDR3 reads CASSPNSNQPQHF. Written as DNA, the CDR3 is TGCGCCAGCAGCCCAAACAGTAATCAGCCCCAGCATTTT.

The chain has TRBV28 and TRBJ2-7; D not certain. CDR3 length: 13 residues. CDR1 is MDHEN and CDR2 is SYDVKM in the germline V gene. V dropped 2 bases and J dropped 4 bases, with 9 bases sitting between them. The DNA of the CDR3 is TGTGCCAGCAGTTTAGGCCTTACTTACGAGCAGTACTTC. Translated: CASSLGLTYEQYF.

The chain couples TRBV6-5 to TRBJ1-2; D might be TRBD1 (6 bases). CDR3 size: 13 residues. Germline CDR1 MNHEY, CDR2 SVGAGI. With 5 bases removed from V and 6 bases from J, the gap between germline ends came to 13 bases. CDR3 region: CASSIQGGHGYTF. The DNA of the CDR3 is TGTGCCAGCAGTATACAGGGAGGGCATGGCTACACCTTC.

The chain employs TRBV5-1 and TRBJ1-2; 7 bases fit TRBD1. The V segment lost 4 bases and the J segment 8 bases; nucleotides outside the gene matches: 14. This CDR3 has 15 residues. The V gene's germline CDR1 is SGHRS and CDR2 YFSETQ. The CDR3, as DNA: TGCGCCAGCAGCCTACAGCAGACAGGGCTCTTCGGCTACACCTTC. Residues: CASSLQQTGLFGYTF.

The chain is built from TRBV19 and TRBJ1-1; 9 bases match TRBD1. J gave up 7 bases and V 3 bases, and 9 bases lay outside the gene matches. Germline CDR1 is LNHDA and CDR2 is SQIVND (reference sequence). This CDR3 has 15 amino acids. Here the CDR3 DNA reads TGTGCCAGTAGTATTAGGGGGACAGGGCGTCGTGAAGCTTTCTTT. Protein sequence: CASSIRGTGRREAFF.

V gene TRBV5-1 combines with J gene TRBJ1-2; maybe TRBD1 (5 bases). The V and J ends lost 0 bases and 6 bases respectively, with 9 bases between them. Germline CDR1 reads SGHRS; CDR2 reads YFSETQ. This CDR3 is built from 13 residues. The CDR3 loop reads CASSLGGADGYTF. CDR3 nucleotide sequence: TGCGCCAGCAGCTTGGGGGGCGCGGATGGCTACACCTTC.

The chain employs TRBV6-5 and TRBJ1-2; D may be TRBD1 (5 bases). Per the germline V gene, CDR1 is MNHEY and CDR2 is SVGAGI. Trimming cost V 2 bases and J 6 bases, with 13 bases left between them. The CDR3 spans 14 residues. The CDR3 DNA reads TGTGCCAGCAGTTACCAGGGTACTGTTGATGGCTACACCTTC. Translating gives CASSYQGTVDGYTF.

This chain uses TRBV6-6 with TRBJ1-2, with 7 bases lining up with TRBD1. V was clipped by 8 bases and J by 2 bases; unmatched bases: 5. The CDR3 has 13 amino acids. The germline V gene has CDR1 MNHNY and CDR2 SVGAGI (reference sequence). CDR3 region: CASQDRANYGYTF. Written as DNA, the CDR3 is TGTGCCAGCCAAGACAGGGCAAACTATGGCTACACCTTC.

This clone appeared a few times. Written as DNA, the CDR3 is TGTGCCAGCACCCCCGATAACTATGGCTACACCTTC. It specifies CASTPDNYGYTF. V is TRBV6-5 and J is TRBJ1-2, with D uncertain. The CDR3 has 12 residues. Per germline, CDR1 MNHEY and CDR2 SVGAGI. V lost 7 bases and J lost 1, with 7 bases in between.

The chain has TRBV7-8 and TRBJ2-6; D may be TRBD1 (6 bases). The CDR3 consists of 19 residues. CDR1 is SGHVS, CDR2 FQNEAQ, per germline. The ends were cut back, 8 bases at V and 0 bases at J, with 23 bases in the middle. The CDR3 reads CASRLDSRLISSGANVLTF. Written as DNA, the CDR3 is TGTGCCAGCCGCCTGGACAGCCGTCTAATTTCCTCTGGGGCCAACGTCCTGACTTTC.

The rearrangement uses TRBV4-1 and TRBJ1-2; D possibly corresponds to TRBD1 (6 bases). V lost 0 bases and J lost 1, with 15 bases in between. Germline lookup yields CDR1 MGHRA and CDR2 YSYEKL. The CDR3 contains 17 residues. CDR3 protein: CASSQDLGGRNNYGYTF. The CDR3 DNA reads TGCGCCAGCAGCCAAGATTTGGGGGGGCGGAATAACTATGGCTACACCTTC.

The chain couples TRBV4-1 to TRBJ2-1, with TRBD1 matching over 8 bases. J gave up 6 bases and V 4 bases, and 11 bases lay outside the gene matches. CDR1 MGHRA and CDR2 YSYEKL come from the germline V gene. The CDR3 extends over 16 amino acids. CDR3 DNA: TGCGCCAGCAGCCTAAGAGACAGGGGAATGATCAATGAGCAGTTCTTC. This encodes CASSLRDRGMINEQFF.

The chain combines TRBV27 with TRBJ1-5, with no clear D. The V end was cut by 7 bases, the J end by 4 bases, with 17 bases between. Germline V lookup: CDR1 MNHEY, CDR2 SMNVEV (reference sequence). CDR3 length: 15 amino acids. CDR3 in DNA: TGTGCCAGCAAACCGGGCCCTAACCCGAATCAGCCCCAGCATTTT. Translating gives CASKPGPNPNQPQHF.

This chain links TRBV7-3 with TRBJ2-7, with TRBD1 matching 11 bases. V shed 5 bases, J shed 5 bases, and the junction held 5 bases outside the gene matches. This CDR3 region has 14 residues. CDR1 is SGHTA and CDR2 is FQGTGA in the germline V gene. As DNA, the CDR3 is TGTGCCAGCAGCCGGACAGGGGGCCGAAACGAGCAGTACTTC. This translates into CASSRTGGRNEQYF.

The chain uses TRBV9 and TRBJ2-1; D might be TRBD2 (6 bases). The V gene's germline CDR1 is SGDLS and CDR2 YYNGEE. The V gene lost 5 bases and the J gene lost 2 bases, with 11 bases spanning the gap. This CDR3 has 14 residues. This CDR3 is CASRGGPPYNEQFF. CDR3 DNA sequence: TGTGCCAGCAGGGGGGGACCTCCCTACAATGAGCAGTTCTTC.